Listed below are T cell receptor beta chains from one sample, sequenced in a study of blood T cells in healthy people across ages. TCRdb called the 5' RACE reads again in MiXCR, with one record for every CDR3 protein. This table holds some 1.8 million distinct CDR3 sequences, about two fifths found once. Input material: blood. The receptors stem from a human donor in good health. CDR3s leave out the opening cysteine and the closing phenylalanine or tryptophan.

>TRBJ1-2|TRBV6-1
ATLQGYGYT
>TRBJ2-1|TRBV20-1
SASPLAGDSYNEQF
>TRBJ2-3|TRBV11-2
ASSLLDYVDTQY
>TRBJ2-7|TRBV18
ASSDMSNEQY
>TRBJ2-1|TRBV20-1
SAPGLAGANEQF
>.|TRBV4-2
AGSQERNRGGGEQY
>TRBJ2-7|TRBV5-1
ASNDGMGYEQY
>TRBJ1-2|TRBV20-1
SANRALGNADYGYT
>TRBJ1-1|TRBV7-3
ASSQTQLTEAF
>TRBJ2-1|TRBV9
ASSVGNRVVSGNEQF
>TRBJ2-1|TRBV7-3
ASSPGPYRDNEQF
>TRBJ1-4|TRBV5-1
ASSPWTGGYEKLF
>TRBJ1-6|TRBV5-6
ASSLQRGTGYNSPLH
>TRBJ2-1|TRBV7-2
ASSRLPGTSGYNEQF
>TRBJ2-7|TRBV6-2/TRBV6-3
ASRADPYYEQY
>TRBJ2-3|TRBV6-5
ASIWGIGGATDTQY
>TRBJ2-1|TRBV3-1
ASSHERRRTGEQF
>TRBJ1-2|TRBV5-1
ASSLGRDGAYGYT
>TRBJ1-1|TRBV6-5
ASSYAPRGTEAF
>TRBJ2-2|TRBV7-2
ASSFAESGELF
>TRBJ1-5|TRBV20-1
RIQPQH
>TRBJ2-3|TRBV12-3/TRBV12-4
ASSFRQGGDTQY
>TRBJ2-7|TRBV4-3
ASSQNVQSSYEQY
>TRBJ1-4|TRBV10-3
AISVGEATNEKLF
>TRBJ1-1|TRBV20-1
STRDLTNTEAF
>TRBJ2-3|TRBV10-3
AIRTAGAPDTQY
>TRBJ1-2|TRBV24-1
ATSEGVGGAGVYGYT
>TRBJ1-5|TRBV12-3/TRBV12-4
ASSLKIGTHGQPQH
>TRBJ2-3|TRBV6-5
ASSSAGEQDTQY
>TRBJ2-5|TRBV20-1
SARGRIQETQY
>TRBJ1-5|TRBV29-1
SVADREELPQH
>TRBJ2-1|TRBV5-1
ASSLAGLAGSNYNEQF
>TRBJ2-3|TRBV6-2/TRBV6-3
AGSYTGTSTDTQY
>TRBJ2-7|TRBV10-3
AISESVGDEQY
>TRBJ1-2|TRBV2
ASVKDGYT
>.|TRBV12-3/TRBV12-4
ASSLANWAEQY
>TRBJ2-3|TRBV7-2
AGSLAYGTSTDTQY
>TRBJ1-5|TRBV12-3/TRBV12-4
ASSPWGQPQH
>TRBJ1-1|TRBV4-1
ASSHARGGTEAF
>TRBJ2-7|TRBV7-9
SSSFPDGSYEQY
>TRBJ1-1|TRBV10-3
AISESGHVGIVEAF
>TRBJ1-2|TRBV7-2
ASSSRLGSRNGYT
>TRBJ2-7|TRBV15
ATSRELGGQHSYEQY
>TRBJ2-4|TRBV6-6
ASSFSGTNEQY
>TRBJ1-1|TRBV3-1
ASSQAPENTEAF
>TRBJ2-4|TRBV10-3
AISDSLGRDFTYGQY
>.|TRBV4-1
ASSQSGLAGVVNEQY
>TRBJ1-2|TRBV7-9
ASSLERGMRGYT
>TRBJ2-3|TRBV6-2/TRBV6-3
ASSYPGLAGTLTDTQY
>TRBJ2-5|TRBV6-1
ASPKELAEQETQY
>TRBJ1-2|TRBV29-1
SVKGQLYGYT
>TRBJ2-3|TRBV27
ASAGAGGLFADTQY
>TRBJ2-1|TRBV11-3
ASSLGHRGEQF